Reported below is one TCR beta chain. Antigen specificity is unknown. The method was immunoSEQ multiplex PCR; TCRdb's version includes in-frame clones alone and lacks a portion of them. Altogether tens of thousands of clones are present, 84% being singletons, with the ten largest covering 0.39%. This sample was taken from a study of graft-versus-host responses after intestinal transplantation. Study as a whole: Grafts that recipients had were multivisceral, liver-intestinal, or isolated intestinal transplants. Recipients across the board were started on anti-thymocyte globulin induction, then kept on tacrolimus and steroids for around 3 years.

Trimming removed 4 bases from V and 2 bases from J; junction bases left unmatched: 5. Germline V CDR1 and CDR2: LNHNV, YYDKDF (reference sequence). The CDR3 consists of 16 residues. Points from the study as a whole: Patients who carried graft-donor T cell macrochimerism also had high graft-versus-host to host-versus-graft clonal ratios in their allografts. Early after transplant, HvG declines were associated with peak levels of circulating GvH clones.

The input for sequencing was unstimulated CD4+ T cells sorted from spleen or lymph node cells, taken before transplant. V is TRBV15 and J is TRBJ2-3; 11 bases fit TRBD2. This sequence was found in a human donor who was the organ donor for an intestinal transplant. The CDR3 DNA reads TGTGCCACCAGCAAAGGACTAGCGGGCATCACAGATACGCAGTATTTT. This translates into CATSKGLAGITDTQYF.